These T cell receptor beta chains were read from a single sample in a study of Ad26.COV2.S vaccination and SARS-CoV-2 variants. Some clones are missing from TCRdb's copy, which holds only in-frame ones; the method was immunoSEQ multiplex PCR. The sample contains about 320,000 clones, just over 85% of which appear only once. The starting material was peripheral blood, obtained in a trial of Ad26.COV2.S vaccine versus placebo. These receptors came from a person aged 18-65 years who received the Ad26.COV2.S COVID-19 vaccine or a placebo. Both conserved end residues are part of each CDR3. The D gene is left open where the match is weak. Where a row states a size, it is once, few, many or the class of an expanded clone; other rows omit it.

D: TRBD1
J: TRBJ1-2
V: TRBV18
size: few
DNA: TGTGCCAGCTCACCAGACAGGGGGATGTTAGCAAACTATGGCTACACCTTC
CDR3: CASSPDRGMLANYGYTF

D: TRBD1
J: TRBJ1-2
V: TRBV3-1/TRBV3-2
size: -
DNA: TGTGCCAGCAAAGAGGGGGCTGGTAGCTATGGCTACACCTTC
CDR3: CASKEGAGSYGYTF

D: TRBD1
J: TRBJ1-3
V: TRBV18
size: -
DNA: TGTGCCAGCGCGACAGGGGCTGGAAACACCATATATTTT
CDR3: CASATGAGNTIYF

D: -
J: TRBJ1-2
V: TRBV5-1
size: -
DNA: TGCGCCAGCAGCTTGGGGGCAGGGTCCCTTGAGGACTATGGCTACACCTTC
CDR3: CASSLGAGSLEDYGYTF

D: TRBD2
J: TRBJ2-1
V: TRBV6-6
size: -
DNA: TGTGCCAGCAGTTATTCGGGAGGTGAGCAGTTCTTC
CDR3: CASSYSGGEQFF

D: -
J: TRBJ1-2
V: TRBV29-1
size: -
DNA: TGCAGCGTTGACCCGCCAGGGGCGCGGGGCTACACCTTC
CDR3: CSVDPPGARGYTF

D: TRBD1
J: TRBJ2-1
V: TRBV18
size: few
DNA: TGTGCCAGCTCATCACAGGGGTACGGTGAGCAGTTCTTC
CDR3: CASSSQGYGEQFF

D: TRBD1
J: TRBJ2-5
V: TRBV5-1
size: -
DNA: TGCGCCAGTGGACAGGGCGTGGAGACCCAGTACTTC
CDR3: CASGQGVETQYF

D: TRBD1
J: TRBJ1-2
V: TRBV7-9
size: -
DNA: TGTGCCAGCAGCTACCGGGACAGGGCGAACTATGGCTACACCTTC
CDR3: CASSYRDRANYGYTF

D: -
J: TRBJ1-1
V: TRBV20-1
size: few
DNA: TGCAGTGCTAGACAATCGGCTGAAGCTTTCTTT
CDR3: CSARQSAEAFF

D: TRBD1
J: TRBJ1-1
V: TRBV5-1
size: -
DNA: TGCGCCAGCAGCCCCGAGGGACAGGGAAGGAACACTGAAGCTTTCTTT
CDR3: CASSPEGQGRNTEAFF

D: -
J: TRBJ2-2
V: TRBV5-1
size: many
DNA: TGCGCCAGCAGCTCCCCTGGGGGCCTCGAGCTGTTTTTT
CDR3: CASSSPGGLELFF

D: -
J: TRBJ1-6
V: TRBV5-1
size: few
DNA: TGCGCCAGCAGCGGCGGCTCCAATAATTCACCCCTCCACTTT
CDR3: CASSGGSNNSPLHF

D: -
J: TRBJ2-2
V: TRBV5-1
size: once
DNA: TGCGCCAGCAGCTTGGGGCACCAGAACACCGGGGAGCTGTTTTTT
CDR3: CASSLGHQNTGELFF

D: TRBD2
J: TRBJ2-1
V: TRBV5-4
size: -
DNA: TGTGCCAGCAGCTTCGGCGGGGGGCGCCTTTACAATGAGCAGTTCTTC
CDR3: CASSFGGGRLYNEQFF

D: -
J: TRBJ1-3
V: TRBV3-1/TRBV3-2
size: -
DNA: TGTGCCAGCAGCCATGCCCCCAAAAGCTCTGGAAACACCATATATTTT
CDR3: CASSHAPKSSGNTIYF

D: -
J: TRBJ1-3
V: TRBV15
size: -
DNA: TGTGCCACCAGCAGAGATCGGGGGACCTCCCGGGCTGGAAACACCATATATTTT
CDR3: CATSRDRGTSRAGNTIYF

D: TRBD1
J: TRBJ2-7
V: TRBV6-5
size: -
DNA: TGTGCCAGCAGACCCGGGACAGGGGGCTACGAGCAGTACTTC
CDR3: CASRPGTGGYEQYF

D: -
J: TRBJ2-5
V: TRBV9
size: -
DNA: TGTGCCAGCAGCGTAGTGGACCAAGAGACCCAGTACTTC
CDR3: CASSVVDQETQYF

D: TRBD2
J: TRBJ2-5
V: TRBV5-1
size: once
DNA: TGCGCCAGCAGCTTGGCCCCACTAGCGGGGGGGGAGACCCAGTACTTC
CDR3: CASSLAPLAGGETQYF

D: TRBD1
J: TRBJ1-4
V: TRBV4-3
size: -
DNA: TGCGCCAGCAGCCAGGGGACAGGGGCCGGTGGTGAAAAACTGTTTTTT
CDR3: CASSQGTGAGGEKLFF

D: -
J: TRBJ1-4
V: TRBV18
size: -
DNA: TGTGCCAGCTCACCAAGGGGAAGGATGAATGAAAAACTGTTTTTT
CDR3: CASSPRGRMNEKLFF

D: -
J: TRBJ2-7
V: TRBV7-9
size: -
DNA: TGTGCCAGCAGCTATTCAGGGGTTTCTGCCTACGAGCAGTACTTC
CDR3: CASSYSGVSAYEQYF

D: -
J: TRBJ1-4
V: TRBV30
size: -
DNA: TGTGCCTGGAGTGCGAATGCACGGTTTAATGAAAAACTGTTTTTT
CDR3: CAWSANARFNEKLFF

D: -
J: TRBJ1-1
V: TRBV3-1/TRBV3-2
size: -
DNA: TGTGCCAGCAGCCAAGACCGTTCGAACACTGAAGCTTTCTTT
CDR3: CASSQDRSNTEAFF

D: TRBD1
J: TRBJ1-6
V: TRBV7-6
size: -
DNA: TGTGCCAGCAGGAGGGGGACAGGAGGCAATTCACCCCTCCACTTT
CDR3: CASRRGTGGNSPLHF

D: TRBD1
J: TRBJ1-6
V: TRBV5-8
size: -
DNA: TGTGCCAGCAGCTTGGGACAGGGCCATAATTCACCCCTCCACTTT
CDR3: CASSLGQGHNSPLHF

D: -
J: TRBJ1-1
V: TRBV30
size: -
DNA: TGTGCCTGCACGCTTATATCAGCGAACACTGAAGCTTTCTTT
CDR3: CACTLISANTEAFF

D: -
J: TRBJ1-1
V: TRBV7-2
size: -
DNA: TGTGCCAGCAGCTTAATAACGGAGACTGAAGCTTTCTTT
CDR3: CASSLITETEAFF

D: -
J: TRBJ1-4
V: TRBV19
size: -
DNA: TGTGCCAGTAGTTCTCCGGGGCGAGGGGGTGAAAAACTGTTTTTT
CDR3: CASSSPGRGGEKLFF

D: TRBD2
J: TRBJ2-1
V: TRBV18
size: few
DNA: TGTGCCAGCTCACTTACGGGGGGACTCTACAATGAGCAGTTCTTC
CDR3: CASSLTGGLYNEQFF

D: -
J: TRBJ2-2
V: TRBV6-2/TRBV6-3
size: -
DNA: TGTGCCAGCAGTCCAGGGTACTTGACTCGTTCCACCGGGGAGCTGTTTTTT
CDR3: CASSPGYLTRSTGELFF

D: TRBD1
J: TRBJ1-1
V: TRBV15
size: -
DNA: TGTGCCACCACTCCGACAGGGGGTATGGCTGAAGCTTTCTTT
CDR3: CATTPTGGMAEAFF